The T cell receptor (beta chain) under discussion was sequenced for a study of regulatory T cells in long-lasting Graves disease. Germline CDR1 reads LGHNA; CDR2 reads YSLEER. The V gene lost 0 bases and the J gene lost 5 bases, with 11 bases spanning the gap. The CDR3 runs 15 residues. Sample time point: persistent/refractory GD, antithyroid drugs over 5 years with positive TRAb. With RNA extracted from PBMCs as input, the TCR library was made. Study-wide results and limits: Accuracy was possibly reduced by small sample size.

There are a few counts of this clonotype. What it recognizes is unknown. Combining iRepertoire HTBI primers with Arm-PCR of CDR3 regions, the authors built TCR beta libraries. In TCRdb, the multiplex PCR reads were re-called with MiXCR into one record per CDR3 protein. The data show fewer than 600,000 distinct CDR3 sequences, approximately 22% seen once. The clonotype originates from a female donor with Graves disease. This chain connects TRBV4-3 to TRBJ1-5; a weak D match, TRBD1 (6 bases). Sequencing was performed on peripheral blood mononuclear cells (PBMCs), taken when the disease was refractory, from a patient treated with antithyroid drugs. The CDR3 protein is CASSQDRTDYQPQHF. Written as DNA, the CDR3 is TGCGCCAGCAGCCAAGACCGGACAGACTATCAGCCCCAGCATTTT.